This TCR beta chain comes out of a study of cytomegalovirus exposure and HLA in healthy donors. A multiplex PCR was run with 60 Vbeta primers and 13 Jbeta primers. In the original processing: It was a later analysis that counted about 80 million unique TCR beta chains, of which some 9.9 million were shared. Libraries were prepared by immunoSEQ multiplex PCR; TCRdb keeps only in-frame clonotypes and omits some of them. The D gene and trimming were derived from the DNA, and the V and J assignments and clone size from that table. The sample includes approximately 77,000 clones, 72% of them seen just once. This clone was detected only a few times. V trimming: 4 bases; J trimming: 5 bases; junction bases outside the gene matches: 13. The CDR3 extends over 15 amino acids. Per germline, CDR1 GTSNPN and CDR2 SVGIG (reference sequence).

This TCR was sampled from a man in his fifties or sixties in good health and CMV-seropositive. The chain joins TRBV30 to TRBJ2-7; 8 nucleotides match TRBD1. Sequencing input: PBMCs. The CDR3 DNA sequence: TGTGCCTGGACCTATATCGACAGGGGAAGCAACGAGCAGTACTTC. Translating it yields CAWTYIDRGSNEQYF.